The 25 T cell receptor beta chains listed next were all sequenced from one sample in a study of response to subunit inactivated influenza vaccine. From the RT-PCR reads, TCRdb called clonotypes with MiXCR, one entry per CDR3 protein. This table has approximately 200,000 distinct CDR3 sequences, approximately 14% appearing once. Specimen: CD8+ T cells sorted from PBMCs, collected 4 to 6 days after vaccination. The source of these receptors is a man aged 45-65 years who received an inactivated influenza vaccine.

The table lists this clonotype with many counts. The V call is TRBV7-9, the J call TRBJ2-7; D ambiguous. The CDR3 loop spans 12 amino acids. Germline values: CDR1 SEHNR, CDR2 FQNEAQ (reference sequence). The ends were cut back, 1 base at V and 10 bases at J, with 11 bases in the middle. The DNA for the CDR3 is TGTGCCAGCAGCTTAGTAGAAGGTATACAGTACTTC. This codes for CASSLVEGIQYF.

This clonotype was detected only a few times. The chain has TRBV10-2 and TRBJ2-1; TRBD2 agrees at 11 bases. CDR1 is WSHSY, CDR2 SAAADI, per germline. CDR3 length: 16 residues. V dropped 6 bases and J dropped 4; count of bases not matched to a gene: 8. CDR3 in amino acids: CASRDLAGGPYNEQFF. Here the CDR3 DNA reads TGCGCCAGCAGAGATCTAGCGGGGGGCCCTTACAATGAGCAGTTCTTC.

This clonotype was detected a few times. This sequence joins TRBV6-2 or TRBV6-3 and TRBJ2-1; TRBD1 agrees at 9 bases. Losses at the gene ends were 6 bases for V and 0 bases for J; bases not matched to a gene: 3. Germline CDR1 and CDR2: MNHEY and SVGEGT. The CDR3 has 15 residues. The CDR3 here is CASSWDRASYNEQFF. The CDR3 DNA is TGTGCCAGCAGCTGGGACAGGGCCTCCTACAATGAGCAGTTCTTC.

A few counts support this clonotype. This chain uses TRBV3-1 with TRBJ1-6, with unresolved D. The V gene's germline CDR1 is LGHDT and CDR2 YNNKEL (reference sequence). The CDR3 contains 15 residues. Trimming pared 7 bases from V and 1 base from J, leaving 11 bases between. The DNA for the CDR3 is TGTGCCAGCAAAGGAGGAGAGTCCTATAATTCACCCCTCCACTTT. Its protein product is CASKGGESYNSPLHF.

This clonotype appeared a few times. CDR3 in amino acids: CASSLDRVGTFF. Written as DNA, the CDR3 is TGTGCCAGCAGCCTTGACAGGGTTGGCACGTTCTTC. J is TRBJ2-1 and V is TRBV27; 7 nucleotides agree with TRBD1. Germline lookup yields CDR1 MNHEY and CDR2 SMNVEV (reference sequence). J gave up 15 bases and V 6 bases, and 11 bases lay outside the gene matches. This CDR3 has 12 residues.

This clonotype was observed at least ten times. The V call is TRBV12-3 or TRBV12-4, the J call TRBJ2-2; TRBD2 might be the D (5 bases). The V gene lost 3 bases and the J gene lost 6 bases, with 17 bases spanning the gap. The CDR3 is 16 residues long. This CDR3 reads CASSFSTTGVPGELFF. The DNA for the CDR3 is TGTGCCAGCAGTTTCTCGACCACCGGGGTTCCCGGGGAGCTGTTTTTT.

There are a few counts of this clonotype. The genes are TRBV7-9 and TRBJ2-1, with D maybe TRBD1 (6 bases). The CDR3 is 12 residues long. Between the trimmed V and J ends, which lost 8 bases and 7 bases, there was a span of 12 bases. The germline V gene has CDR1 SEHNR and CDR2 FQNEAQ (reference sequence). CDR3 loop: CASAGAVNEQFF. The CDR3 DNA follows: TGTGCCAGCGCAGGGGCCGTAAATGAGCAGTTCTTC.

The sample holds a few counts of this clonotype. V usage is TRBV5-1 and J usage is TRBJ2-7; 11 nucleotides match TRBD2. V was pared by 4 bases and J by 6 bases, with 9 bases of the junction left unmatched. The CDR3 is 15 residues long. Germline V gives CDR1 SGHRS, CDR2 YFSETQ. The CDR3 spells CASSPKASGRFEQYF. CDR3 DNA: TGCGCCAGCAGCCCGAAAGCTAGCGGGAGGTTCGAGCAGTACTTC.

The chain carries TRBV7-2 and TRBJ2-1; TRBD2 matches 8 bases. Germline CDR1 reads SGHTA; CDR2 reads FQGNSA. V trimming: 2 bases; J trimming: 0 bases; junction bases outside the gene matches: 6. CDR3 size: 17 residues. The CDR3 reads CASSLTSGVYSYNEQFF. The CDR3, as DNA: TGTGCCAGCAGCTTAACTAGCGGCGTTTACTCCTACAATGAGCAGTTCTTC.

This clonotype was found a few times. V and J are TRBV7-6 and TRBJ2-5, with 9 bases aligning to TRBD1. V gave up 3 bases and J gave up 0 bases; unmatched junction bases: 2. Germline CDR1 is SGHVS and CDR2 is FNYEAQ. This CDR3 has 15 residues. CDR3 loop: CASSFTGGYQETQYF. In nucleotides, the CDR3 is TGTGCCAGCAGCTTTACAGGGGGCTACCAAGAGACCCAGTACTTC.

Only a few counts were recorded for this clonotype. The rearrangement joins TRBV4-1 to TRBJ2-7; tentatively, D is TRBD1 (6 bases). The CDR3 covers 14 residues. V shed 4 bases and J shed 2 bases, with 12 bases lying between them. CDR1 is MGHRA and CDR2 is YSYEKL in the germline V gene. CDR3 protein: CASSRPGQTYEQYF. The CDR3, as DNA: TGCGCCAGCAGCCGCCCTGGACAGACCTACGAGCAGTACTTC.

The sample holds many counts of this clonotype. CDR3 DNA: TGCGCCAGCAGCTTGGGCCGGGGCTTCTCCTACAATGAGCAGTTCTTC. Translated: CASSLGRGFSYNEQFF. This chain joins TRBV5-1 and TRBJ2-1; D is possibly TRBD1 or TRBD2 (5 bases each). This CDR3 comprises 16 residues. The germline V and J ends were trimmed by 0 bases and 0 bases, with 10 bases remaining between them. Germline CDR1 and CDR2: SGHRS and YFSETQ.

As regards this clonotype: Lacking the conserved final phenylalanine or tryptophan, this CDR3 likely reflects a read error. V gene TRBV3-1 combines with J gene TRBJ1-1; TRBD1 matches at 8 bases. CDR1 and CDR2 from the germline V gene are LGHDT and YNNKEL (reference sequence). Trimming at V came to 3 bases and at J to 4 bases, leaving 4 bases not matched to a gene. This CDR3 is 14 amino acids long. The CDR3 sequence is CASSHQGATTEAFL. For the CDR3, the DNA is TGTGCCAGCAGCCACCAGGGGGCAACCACTGAAGCTTTCCTT.

This clonotype has only a few counts. This chain joins TRBV2 and TRBJ2-3; D is ambiguous. V gave up 3 bases and J gave up 4 bases, with 11 bases separating them. Germline V gene sequence: CDR1 SNHLY, CDR2 FYNNEI. This CDR3 has 14 amino acids. The CDR3, as DNA: TGTGCCAGCAGTGACTGGGTAGGGCCAGATACGCAGTATTTT. Protein product: CASSDWVGPDTQYF.

V is TRBV11-2 and J is TRBJ2-3, with 14 bases lining up with TRBD2. After removal of 5 bases from V and 3 bases from J, the junction contained 13 bases not matched to a gene. This CDR3 comprises 19 residues. CDR1 is SGHAT and CDR2 is FQNNGV in the germline V gene. CDR3 DNA sequence: TGTGCCAGCAGCCGTCCGACCGGGACTAGCGGGAGTAGGACAGATACGCAGTATTTT. Translating it yields CASSRPTGTSGSRTDTQYF.

This clonotype was recorded once. The chain joins TRBV28 to TRBJ2-6; D is ambiguous. Germline V gene lookup returns CDR1 MDHEN and CDR2 SYDVKM. There are 13 residues in the CDR3. Trimming removed 11 bases at V and 0 bases at J, with 8 bases between. CDR3 amino acids: CASAYSGANVLTF. In nucleotides, the CDR3 is TGTGCCTCCGCTTACTCTGGGGCCAACGTCCTGACTTTC.

The rearrangement uses TRBV4-3 and TRBJ2-7; no firm D call. Trimming removed 1 base at V and 1 base at J, with 8 bases between. Germline V gives CDR1 LGHNA, CDR2 YSLEER. The CDR3 contains 14 residues. Here the CDR3 reads CASSQGSVSYEQYF. DNA for the CDR3: TGCGCCAGCAGCCAAGGATCCGTATCCTACGAGCAGTACTTC.

A few counts support this clonotype. The chain is built from TRBV9 and TRBJ2-1; 7 bases align to TRBD2. The CDR3 runs to 17 residues. Trimming removed 2 bases from V and 6 bases from J; junction bases left unmatched: 14. The V gene's germline CDR1 is SGDLS and CDR2 YYNGEE. The CDR3 coding sequence is TGTGCCAGCAGCGTCAACGGGGACTATGGGTTTGTCAATGAGCAGTTCTTC. Protein: CASSVNGDYGFVNEQFF.

This clonotype was detected many times. This sequence joins TRBV7-9 and TRBJ2-3; tentatively, D is TRBD1 (6 bases). In germline, CDR1 is SEHNR, CDR2 FQNEAQ (reference sequence). Trimming shortened V by 5 bases and J by 4 bases, and 19 bases separated the two germline ends. The CDR3 runs to 16 residues. CDR3 DNA: TGTGCCAGCAGCCCCGCGAGGGGGATACTGGCAGATACGCAGTATTTT. Translated, it gives CASSPARGILADTQYF. Based on the CDR3 plus reference TRBV7-9 and TRBJ2-3, the full variable domain is DTGVSQNPRHKITKRGQNVTFRCDPISEHNRLYWYRQTLGQGPEFLTYFQNEAQLEKSRLLSDRFSAERPKGSFSTLEIQRTEQGDSAMYLCASSPARGILADTQYFGPGTRLTVL.

This clonotype was seen more than once but under ten times. The gene calls are TRBV7-9 and TRBJ2-1; the D gene is possibly TRBD1 (6 bases). Deletions cut 6 bases from V and 0 bases from J, with 12 bases between. CDR1 and CDR2 from the germline V gene are SEHNR and FQNEAQ (reference sequence). This CDR3 contains 15 residues. CDR3 nucleotide sequence: TGTGCCAGCAGTATGCTAGGGGGCTCCTACAATGAGCAGTTCTTC. It specifies CASSMLGGSYNEQFF.

This clonotype was seen more than once but under ten times. V and J are TRBV7-9 and TRBJ2-1, with 9 bases identical to TRBD2. The V gene's germline CDR1 is SEHNR and CDR2 FQNEAQ (reference sequence). The CDR3 runs 16 residues. Trimming cost V 2 bases and J 7 bases; bases outside gene matches: 9. The CDR3 nucleotides are TGTGCCAGCAGCTTACCGACTAGCGGCCCGGGGAATGAGCAGTTCTTC. Its translation is CASSLPTSGPGNEQFF.

Comment on this clonotype: This may arise from a read error, as a much more abundant clone is one base away. The chain couples TRBV5-1 to TRBJ2-7; D not resolved. The germline V gene has CDR1 SGHRS and CDR2 YFSETQ. The CDR3 covers 11 residues. CDR3 protein: CTSSLDQEQYF. The CDR3 region has the DNA TGCACCAGCAGCTTGGATCAGGAGCAGTACTTC.

This clonotype has just a few counts. CDR3 amino acids: CASSLEKNEQYF. The CDR3 DNA follows: TGTGCCAGCAGCTTAGAAAAGAACGAGCAGTACTTC. The rearrangement links TRBV13 to TRBJ2-7; D is unresolved. CDR3 length: 12 residues. Germline CDR1 is PRHDT and CDR2 is FYEKMQ (reference sequence). Trimming took 1 base from V and 5 from J, leaving 6 bases between them.

The genes are TRBV15 and TRBJ2-5, with a possible D match to TRBD2 (6 bases). CDR1 is LNHNV and CDR2 is YYDKDF in the germline V gene (reference sequence). Trimming stripped 4 bases from V and 0 bases from J, with 12 bases between. This CDR3 has 15 residues. The CDR3 protein is CATSKYRDYQETQYF. CDR3 DNA sequence: TGTGCCACCAGCAAATACCGGGACTACCAAGAGACCCAGTACTTC.

This clonotype was seen just once. The gene calls are TRBV20-1 and TRBJ2-6; tentatively, D is TRBD1 (5 bases). Germline lookup yields CDR1 DFQATT and CDR2 SNEGSKA (reference sequence). The CDR3 is made up of 17 amino acids. The V and J ends lost 6 bases and 2 bases respectively, with 20 bases between them. The CDR3 loop reads CSAGNRLLQPGANVLTF. The CDR3 DNA sequence: TGCAGTGCGGGAAACAGGTTACTTCAGCCTGGGGCCAACGTCCTGACTTTC.